This T cell receptor (beta chain) was documented in a study of cytomegalovirus exposure and HLA in healthy donors. Study-wide points: Researchers left out some V segments, among them TRBV6-2 and TRBV6-3, as indistinguishable. DRB1 showed the most TCR associations and HLA-C the fewest in a later analysis, as rates varied by HLA locus. CMV serostatus alone was available as immune exposure information.

The PCR made use of 60 Vbeta and 13 Jbeta primers. Sequencing was performed with immunoSEQ multiplex PCR; in TCRdb, only in-frame clones are kept and a portion is missing. The sample holds roughly 90,000 clones, 74% seen once. Turning to this clone: The antigen is not known.

The germline CDR1 and CDR2 sequences are WNHNN and SYGVQD (reference sequence). This CDR3 has 14 residues. Trimming took 3 bases from V and 5 from J, leaving 13 bases between them. This TCR was recovered from a man aged 25-40 years in good health and CMV-seropositive. The source material was PBMCs. J is TRBJ2-5 and V is TRBV10-1; possible D gene TRBD2, 6 bases. This chain's CDR3 is CASSDRRRGETQYF. CDR3 bases: TGCGCCAGCAGTGACCGACGTCGGGGGGAGACCCAGTACTTC.